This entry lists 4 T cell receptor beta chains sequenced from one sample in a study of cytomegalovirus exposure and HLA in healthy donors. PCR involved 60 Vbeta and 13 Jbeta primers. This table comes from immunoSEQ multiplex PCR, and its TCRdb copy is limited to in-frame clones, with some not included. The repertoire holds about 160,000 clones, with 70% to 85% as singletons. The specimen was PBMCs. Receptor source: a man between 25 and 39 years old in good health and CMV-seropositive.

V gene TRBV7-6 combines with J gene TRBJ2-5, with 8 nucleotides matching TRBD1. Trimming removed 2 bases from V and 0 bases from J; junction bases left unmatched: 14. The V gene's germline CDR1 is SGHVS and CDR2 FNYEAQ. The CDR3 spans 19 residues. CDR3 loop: CASSLWRSGTGAYQETQYF. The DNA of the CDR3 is TGTGCCAGCAGCTTATGGAGATCGGGGACAGGAGCGTACCAAGAGACCCAGTACTTC. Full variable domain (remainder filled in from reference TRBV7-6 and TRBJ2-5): GAGVSQSPRYKVTKRGQDVALRCDPISGHVSLYWYRQALGQGPEFLTYFNYEAQQDKSGLPNDRFSAERPEGSISTLTIQRTEQRDSAMYRCASSLWRSGTGAYQETQYFGPGTRLLVL.

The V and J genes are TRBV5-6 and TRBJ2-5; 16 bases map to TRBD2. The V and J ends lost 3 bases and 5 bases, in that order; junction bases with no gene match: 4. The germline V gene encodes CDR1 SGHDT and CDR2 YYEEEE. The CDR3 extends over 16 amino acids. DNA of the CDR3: TGTGCCAGCAGCTGGGGACTAGCGGGGGGGATCGAGACCCAGTACTTC. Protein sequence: CASSWGLAGGIETQYF.

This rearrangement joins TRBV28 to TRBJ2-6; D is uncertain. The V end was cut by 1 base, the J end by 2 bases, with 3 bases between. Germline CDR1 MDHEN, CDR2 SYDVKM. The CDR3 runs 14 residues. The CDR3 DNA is TGTGCCAGCAGTTTATACACTGGGGCCAACGTCCTGACTTTC. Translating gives CASSLYTGANVLTF.

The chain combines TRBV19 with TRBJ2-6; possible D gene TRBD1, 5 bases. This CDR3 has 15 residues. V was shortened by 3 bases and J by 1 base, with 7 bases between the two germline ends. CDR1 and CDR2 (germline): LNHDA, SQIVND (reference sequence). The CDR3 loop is CASSIQGSGANVLTF. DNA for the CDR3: TGTGCCAGTAGTATCCAGGGATCTGGGGCCAACGTCCTGACTTTC.